Following are 20 T cell receptor beta chains from one sample sequenced in a study of T cell repertoires in cytomegalovirus infection. TCRdb re-called the reads through MiXCR, storing one row per CDR3 protein. The sample consists of about 770,000 distinct CDR3 sequences, 29% of them appearing once. No antigen has been assigned to these receptors. The source material was cultured CD8+ T cells from PBMCs, sampled from culture after CMV antigen stimulation. The origin of the receptors is a human donor in good health (CMV status not recorded). Some clones in this sample may be carry-over from other donors' samples.

The V and J genes are TRBV18 and TRBJ1-1; no reliable D call. V lost 3 bases to trimming and J lost 0 bases, with 8 bases between them. Germline CDR1 is KGHSH and CDR2 is LQKENI. The CDR3 runs 14 residues. The CDR3 DNA reads TGTGCCAGCTCACCGGGCAGTCTGAACACTGAAGCTTTCTTT. Its translation is CASSPGSLNTEAFF.

J is TRBJ2-1 and V is TRBV19; 14 nucleotides line up with TRBD2. Germline V lookup: CDR1 LNHDA, CDR2 SQIVND (reference sequence). V shed 5 bases and J 2 bases; nucleotides not matched to a gene: 5. This CDR3 contains 17 residues. The CDR3 is CASSLTSGGVAYNEQFF. CDR3 in DNA: TGTGCCAGTAGTCTGACTAGCGGGGGGGTCGCCTACAATGAGCAGTTCTTC.

This chain links TRBV5-5 with TRBJ2-7; no firm D call. In germline, CDR1 is SGHKS, CDR2 YYEKEE (reference sequence). V was cut by 0 bases and J by 2 bases, with 6 bases left in between. CDR3 length equals 13 residues. The CDR3 DNA sequence: TGTGCCAGCAGCTTGGACCCGGCCTACGAGCAGTACGTC. This translates into CASSLDPAYEQYV.

Concerning this clonotype itself: Given a much more abundant clone one base away, this may be a read error. The chain links TRBV12-3 or TRBV12-4 to TRBJ1-1, with no clear D. The CDR3 covers 15 residues. The ends were cut back, 5 bases at V and 0 bases at J, with 13 bases in the middle. In nucleotides, the CDR3 is TGTGCCAGCAGTCGCCGCGTCCTGATGAACACTGAAGCTTTCTTT. Translation gives CASSRRVLMNTEAFF.

The V and J genes are TRBV6-7 and TRBJ2-5; D ambiguous. TRBV6-7 is placed among ORFs of uncertain function. Trimming pared 6 bases from V and 5 bases from J, leaving 19 bases between. This CDR3 comprises 15 residues. CDR3 nucleotide sequence: TGTGCCAGCAGCTCCCGGACCAGCTCGGCGGAGACCCAGTACTTC. It codes for CASSSRTSSAETQYF.

This clonotype was detected a few times. The rearrangement links TRBV28 to TRBJ2-3, with TRBD2 matching over 14 bases. The CDR3 covers 18 residues. After removal of 2 bases from V and 0 bases from J, the junction contained 4 bases not matched to a gene. In germline, CDR1 is MDHEN, CDR2 SYDVKM. The CDR3 protein is CASSLVGLAGDSTDTQYF. DNA for the CDR3: TGTGCCAGCAGTTTAGTGGGACTAGCGGGAGATAGCACAGATACGCAGTATTTT.

The table lists this clonotype with a few counts. The chain couples TRBV7-9 to TRBJ1-4, with D perhaps TRBD1 (5 bases). V gave up 2 bases and J gave up 6 bases, with 22 bases separating them. Germline V gene lookup returns CDR1 SEHNR and CDR2 FQNEAQ (reference sequence). This CDR3 spans 18 amino acids. For the CDR3, the DNA is TGTGCCAGCAGCTTAATTGGGGTAGGGGAACGTGATGATGAAAAACTGTTTTTT. Translated, it gives CASSLIGVGERDDEKLFF.

This clonotype was observed a handful of times. V gene TRBV2 combines with J gene TRBJ1-6; tentative D call: TRBD1 (5 bases). Trimming took off 3 bases at V and 6 bases at J, with 15 bases between the two ends. The V gene's germline CDR1 is SNHLY and CDR2 FYNNEI. The length of the CDR3 is 16 residues. CDR3 sequence (DNA): TGTGCCAGCAGTGATCTGGGGGAGGCCTTTAATTCACCCCTCCACTTT. Translating it yields CASSDLGEAFNSPLHF.

J is TRBJ2-7 and V is TRBV20-1; TRBD1 is a possible D gene (5 bases). Germline assignment: CDR1 DFQATT and CDR2 SNEGSKA (reference sequence). The CDR3 is 13 amino acids. V shed 1 base and J shed 0 bases, with 7 bases lying between them. The CDR3 region has the DNA TGCAGTGCTAGAGCCGGACACTCCTACGAGCAGTACTTC. Translation gives CSARAGHSYEQYF.

V is TRBV12-5 and J is TRBJ2-1; 8 bases are a match to TRBD2. In germline, CDR1 is LGHNT, CDR2 FRNRAP. CDR3 length: 16 amino acids. The V and J ends lost 1 base and 8 bases, in that order; junction bases with no gene match: 10. The CDR3 reads CASGLDLAGAFDEQFF. CDR3 DNA sequence: TGTGCTAGTGGTTTGGACCTAGCGGGCGCCTTCGATGAGCAGTTCTTC.

The chain combines TRBV28 with TRBJ2-5; D may be TRBD1 or TRBD2 (6 bases each). CDR3 length: 13 amino acids. V lost 2 bases and J 9 bases, leaving 13 bases between the germline ends. CDR1 MDHEN and CDR2 SYDVKM come from the germline V gene. In DNA, the CDR3 is TGTGCCAGCAGTTTAACTAGGGGGAGGCCCCAGTACTTC. Translated, it gives CASSLTRGRPQYF.

This clonotype was seen only a few times. The chain joins TRBV25-1 to TRBJ1-1; TRBD1 matches 7 bases. Germline V gives CDR1 MGHDK, CDR2 SYGVNS. The CDR3 length is 15 residues. Germline trimming cut 5 bases from V and 3 bases from J; bases unmatched to any gene: 9. CDR3 region: CASSFRTGGDTEAFF. DNA of the CDR3: TGTGCCAGCAGTTTCAGGACAGGTGGGGACACTGAAGCTTTCTTT.

Many counts were recorded for this clonotype. The J gene is TRBJ2-1, the V gene TRBV6-5; D gene unclear. Germline values: CDR1 MNHEY, CDR2 SVGAGI. The CDR3 covers 13 residues. V was clipped by 6 bases and J by 1 base, with 7 bases between them. The CDR3 coding sequence is TGTGCCAGCAGGGCTCTTTCCTACAATGAGCAGTTCTTC. It encodes CASRALSYNEQFF.

J is TRBJ2-7 and V is TRBV12-3 or TRBV12-4; TRBD1 might be the D (6 bases). This CDR3 comprises 14 residues. Trimming took 10 bases from V and 2 from J, leaving 18 bases between them. CDR3 loop: CATWTESITYEQYF. CDR3 nucleotide sequence: TGTGCCACCTGGACAGAGTCTATCACCTACGAGCAGTACTTC.

A few counts support this clonotype. The chain links TRBV20-1 to TRBJ2-3; a possible D gene is TRBD1 (5 bases). Between the trimmed V and J ends, which lost 3 bases and 4 bases, there was a span of 17 bases. The CDR3 has 15 amino acids. Germline CDR1 is DFQATT and CDR2 is SNEGSKA (reference sequence). This CDR3 reads CSARGPLAPPDTQYF. The CDR3 nucleotides read TGCAGTGCTAGGGGGCCTCTGGCCCCCCCAGATACGCAGTATTTT.

This clonotype was detected a few times. The rearrangement joins TRBV10-3 to TRBJ2-2; 7 positions match TRBD2. Germline V lookup: CDR1 ENHRY, CDR2 SYGVKD. The CDR3 spans 15 residues. J lost 7 bases, V lost 3 bases, and 8 bases had no gene match. CDR3 amino acids: CAISDSGGRFGELFF. The CDR3 DNA reads as TGTGCCATCAGTGACTCGGGAGGCCGTTTCGGGGAGCTGTTTTTT.

This clonotype was observed a single time. Relative to the germline gene, one junction end is altered; a read error may explain this. The rearrangement uses TRBV2 and TRBJ2-7; D unresolved. Germline V gene sequence: CDR1 SNHLY, CDR2 FYNNEI. The CDR3 runs to 11 residues. The CDR3 DNA sequence: TGTGCCAGCGGCGGAAATTACGAGCGGTACTTC. Its protein is CASGGNYERYF.

The rearrangement joins TRBV19 to TRBJ2-2; D gene unclear. Germline loops: CDR1 LNHDA, CDR2 SQIVND (reference sequence). The CDR3 is made up of 16 amino acids. The V end lost 0 bases, the J end lost 0 bases, and 8 bases lay between the germline ends. The CDR3 DNA reads as TGTGCCAGTAGTATAGAAGGACGTTCGAACACCGGGGAGCTGTTTTTT. This sequence encodes CASSIEGRSNTGELFF. The full variable domain, its missing parts supplied by reference TRBV19 and TRBJ2-2, is DGGITQSPKYLFRKEGQNVTLSCEQNLNHDAMYWYRQDPGQGLRLIYYSQIVNDFQKGDIAEGYSVSREKKESFPLTVTSAQKNPTAFYLCASSIEGRSNTGELFFGEGSRLTVL.

V and J are TRBV7-2 and TRBJ1-1; no reliable D call. The CDR3 length is 12 residues. Germline V CDR1 and CDR2: SGHTA, FQGNSA. V lost 1 base, J lost 7 bases, and 7 bases lay in between. CDR3 amino acids: CASSLVLGEAFF. The CDR3 bases are TGTGCCAGCAGCTTAGTTCTCGGTGAAGCTTTCTTT.

The chain joins TRBV9 to TRBJ1-1, with a possible D match to TRBD1 (6 bases). Germline assignment: CDR1 SGDLS and CDR2 YYNGEE. Trimming removed 7 bases at V and 8 bases at J, with 9 bases between. The CDR3 contains 10 residues. The CDR3 nucleotides are TGTGCCAGCGGGGGCCAGGAAGCTTTCTTT. Protein product: CASGGQEAFF.